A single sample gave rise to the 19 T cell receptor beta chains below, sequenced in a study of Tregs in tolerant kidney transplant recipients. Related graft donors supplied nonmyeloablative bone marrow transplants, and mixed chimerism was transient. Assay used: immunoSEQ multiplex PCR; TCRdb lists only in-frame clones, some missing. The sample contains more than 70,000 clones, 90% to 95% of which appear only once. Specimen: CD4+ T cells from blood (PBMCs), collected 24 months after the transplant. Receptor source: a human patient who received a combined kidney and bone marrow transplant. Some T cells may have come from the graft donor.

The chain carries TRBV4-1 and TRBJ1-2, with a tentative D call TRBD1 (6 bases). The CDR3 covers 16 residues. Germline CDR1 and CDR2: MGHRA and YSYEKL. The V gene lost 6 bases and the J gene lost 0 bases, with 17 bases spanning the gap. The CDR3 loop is CASRQLGGAANYGYTF. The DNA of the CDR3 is TGCGCCAGCAGGCAGCTAGGGGGGGCAGCTAACTATGGCTACACCTTC.

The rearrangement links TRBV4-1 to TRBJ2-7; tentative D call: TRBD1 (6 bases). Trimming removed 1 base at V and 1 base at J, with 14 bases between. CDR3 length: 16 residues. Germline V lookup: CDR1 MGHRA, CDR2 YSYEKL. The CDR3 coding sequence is TGCGCCAGCAGCCAAGCTGGGGCAGGGGATTCCTACGAGCAGTACTTC. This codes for CASSQAGAGDSYEQYF.

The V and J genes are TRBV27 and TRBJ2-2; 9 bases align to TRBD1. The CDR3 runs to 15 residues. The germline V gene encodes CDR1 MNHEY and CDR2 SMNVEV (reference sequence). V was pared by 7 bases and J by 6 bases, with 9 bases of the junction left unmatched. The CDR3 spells CASKRPRQGAGELFF. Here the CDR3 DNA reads TGTGCCAGCAAGCGACCCAGACAGGGGGCCGGGGAGCTGTTTTTT.

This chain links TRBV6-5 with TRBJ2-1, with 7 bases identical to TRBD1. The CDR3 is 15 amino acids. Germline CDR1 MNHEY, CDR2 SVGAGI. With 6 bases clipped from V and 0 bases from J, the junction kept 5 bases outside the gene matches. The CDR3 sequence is CASSPTGNSYNEQFF. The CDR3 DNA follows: TGTGCCAGCAGCCCGACAGGGAACTCCTACAATGAGCAGTTCTTC.

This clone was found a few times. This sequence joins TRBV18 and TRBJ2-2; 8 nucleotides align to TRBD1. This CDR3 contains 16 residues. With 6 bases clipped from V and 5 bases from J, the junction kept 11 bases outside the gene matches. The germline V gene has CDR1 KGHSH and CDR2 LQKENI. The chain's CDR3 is CASSPGQGRLTGELFF. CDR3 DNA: TGTGCCAGCTCCCCAGGACAGGGTCGATTAACCGGGGAGCTGTTTTTT.

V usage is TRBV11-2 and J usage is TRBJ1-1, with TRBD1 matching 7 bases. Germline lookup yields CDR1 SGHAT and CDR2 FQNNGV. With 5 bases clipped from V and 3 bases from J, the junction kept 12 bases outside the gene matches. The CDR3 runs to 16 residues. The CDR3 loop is CASSPPGQVGDTEAFF. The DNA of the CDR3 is TGTGCCAGCAGCCCCCCTGGACAGGTTGGTGACACTGAAGCTTTCTTT.

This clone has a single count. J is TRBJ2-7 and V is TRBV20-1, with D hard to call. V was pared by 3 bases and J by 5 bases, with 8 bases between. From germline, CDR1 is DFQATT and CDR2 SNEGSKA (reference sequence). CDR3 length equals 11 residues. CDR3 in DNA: TGCAGTGCTAGTCCTTCCCACGAGCAGTACTTC. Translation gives CSASPSHEQYF.

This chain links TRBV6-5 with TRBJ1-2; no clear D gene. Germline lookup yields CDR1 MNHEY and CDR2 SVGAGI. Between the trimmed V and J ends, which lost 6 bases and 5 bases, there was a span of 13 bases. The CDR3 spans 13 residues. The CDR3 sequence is CASRSGPYYGYTF. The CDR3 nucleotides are TGTGCCAGCAGAAGCGGCCCGTATTATGGCTACACCTTC.

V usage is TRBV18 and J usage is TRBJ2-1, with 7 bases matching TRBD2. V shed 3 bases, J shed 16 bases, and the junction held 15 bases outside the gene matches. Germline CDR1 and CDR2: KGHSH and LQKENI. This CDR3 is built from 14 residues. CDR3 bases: TGTGCCAGCTCACCTAGCCTCAGCGGGACCCTAAATTTCTTC. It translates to CASSPSLSGTLNFF.

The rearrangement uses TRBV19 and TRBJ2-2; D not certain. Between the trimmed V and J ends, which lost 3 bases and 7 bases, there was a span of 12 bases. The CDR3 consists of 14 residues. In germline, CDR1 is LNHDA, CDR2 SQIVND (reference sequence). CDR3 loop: CASSITTSSGELFF. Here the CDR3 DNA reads TGTGCCAGTAGTATTACCACCTCCAGCGGGGAGCTGTTTTTT.

The CDR3 is CASSIGLAGGTDTQYF. CDR3 sequence (DNA): TGTGCCAGTAGTATTGGTCTAGCGGGGGGCACAGATACGCAGTATTTT. The chain uses TRBV19 and TRBJ2-3, with 10 positions matching TRBD2. The CDR3 runs to 16 residues. From germline, CDR1 is LNHDA and CDR2 SQIVND (reference sequence). V shed 3 bases, J shed 1 base, and the junction held 4 bases outside the gene matches.

The CDR3 reads CSVVQPVHGNTIYF. CDR3 DNA sequence: TGCAGCGTTGTGCAGCCAGTTCACGGGAACACCATATATTTT. This chain connects TRBV29-1 to TRBJ1-3, with D unclear. Germline CDR1 and CDR2: SQVTM and ANQGSEA. The germline V and J ends were trimmed by 4 bases and 7 bases, with 17 bases remaining between them. The CDR3 is 14 residues long.

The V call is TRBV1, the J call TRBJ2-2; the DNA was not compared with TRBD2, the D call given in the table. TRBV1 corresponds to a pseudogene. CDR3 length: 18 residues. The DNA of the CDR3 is TGCACCAGCAGCCCTAGCCAAGTTAACGGTCGAATCACCGGGGAGCTGTTTTTT. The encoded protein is CTSSPSQVNGRITGELFF.

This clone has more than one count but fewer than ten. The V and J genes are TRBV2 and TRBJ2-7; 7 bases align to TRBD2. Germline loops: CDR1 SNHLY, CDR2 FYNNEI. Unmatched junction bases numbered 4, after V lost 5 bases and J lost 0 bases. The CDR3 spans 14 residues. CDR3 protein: CASSFGRSSYEQYF. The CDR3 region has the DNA TGTGCCAGCAGTTTCGGGAGGTCCTCCTACGAGCAGTACTTC.

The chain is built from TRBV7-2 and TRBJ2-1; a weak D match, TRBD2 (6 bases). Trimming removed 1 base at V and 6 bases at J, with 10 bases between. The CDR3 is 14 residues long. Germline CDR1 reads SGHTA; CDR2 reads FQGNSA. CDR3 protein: CASSLVGTLNEQFF. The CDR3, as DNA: TGTGCCAGCAGCTTAGTTGGGACTCTCAATGAGCAGTTCTTC. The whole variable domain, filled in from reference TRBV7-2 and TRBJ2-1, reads GAGVSQSPSNKVTEKGKDVELRCDPISGHTALYWYRQSLGQGLEFLIYFQGNSAPDKSGLPSDRFSAERTGGSVSTLTIQRTQQEDSAVYLCASSLVGTLNEQFFGPGTRLTVL.

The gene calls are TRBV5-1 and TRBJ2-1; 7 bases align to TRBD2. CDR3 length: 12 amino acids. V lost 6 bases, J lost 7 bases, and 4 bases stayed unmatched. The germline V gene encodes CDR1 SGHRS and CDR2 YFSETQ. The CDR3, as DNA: TGCGCCAGCACCTGGGAGGGGAATGAGCAGTTCTTC. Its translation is CASTWEGNEQFF.

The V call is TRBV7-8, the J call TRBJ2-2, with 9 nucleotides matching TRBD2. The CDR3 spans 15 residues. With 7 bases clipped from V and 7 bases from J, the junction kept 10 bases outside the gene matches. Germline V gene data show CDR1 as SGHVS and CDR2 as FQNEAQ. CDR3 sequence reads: CASTPIAGVDGELFF. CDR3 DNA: TGTGCCAGCACGCCCATAGCGGGAGTTGACGGGGAGCTGTTTTTT.

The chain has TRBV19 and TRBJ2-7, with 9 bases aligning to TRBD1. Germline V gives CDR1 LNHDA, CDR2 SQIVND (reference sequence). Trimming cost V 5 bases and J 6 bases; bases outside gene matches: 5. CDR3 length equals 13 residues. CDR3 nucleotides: TGTGCCAGTAGTTGGGACAGGGAGGGCGAGCAGTACTTC. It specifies CASSWDREGEQYF.

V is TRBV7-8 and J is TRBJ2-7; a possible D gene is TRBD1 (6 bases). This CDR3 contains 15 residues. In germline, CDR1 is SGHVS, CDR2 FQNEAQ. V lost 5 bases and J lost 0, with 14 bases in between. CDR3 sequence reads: CASSPGNRASYEQYF. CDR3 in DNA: TGTGCCAGCAGCCCTGGGAACAGGGCCTCCTACGAGCAGTACTTC.